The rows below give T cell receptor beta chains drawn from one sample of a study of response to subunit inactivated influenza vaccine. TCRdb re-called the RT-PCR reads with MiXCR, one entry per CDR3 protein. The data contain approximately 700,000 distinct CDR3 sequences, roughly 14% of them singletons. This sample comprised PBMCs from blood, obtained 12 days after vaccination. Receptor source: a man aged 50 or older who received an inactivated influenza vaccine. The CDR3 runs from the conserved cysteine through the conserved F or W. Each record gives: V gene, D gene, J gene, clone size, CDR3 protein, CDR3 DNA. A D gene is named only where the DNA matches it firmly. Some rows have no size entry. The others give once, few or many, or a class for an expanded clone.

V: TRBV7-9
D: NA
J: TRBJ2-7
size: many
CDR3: CASSLFYEQYF
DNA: TGTGCCAGCAGCTTATTCTACGAGCAGTACTTC

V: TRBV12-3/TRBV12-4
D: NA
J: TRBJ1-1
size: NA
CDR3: CASSLASTNTEAFF
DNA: TGTGCCAGCAGTTTAGCTTCTACCAACACTGAAGCTTTCTTT

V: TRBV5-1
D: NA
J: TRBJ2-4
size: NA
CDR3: CASSLRNDVLDIQYF
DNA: TGCGCCAGCAGCCTCCGAAACGACGTCCTTGACATTCAGTACTTC

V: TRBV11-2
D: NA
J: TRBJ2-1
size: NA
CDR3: CASSLEGGIRNEQFF
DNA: TGTGCCAGCAGCTTAGAGGGGGGAATCCGCAATGAGCAGTTCTTC

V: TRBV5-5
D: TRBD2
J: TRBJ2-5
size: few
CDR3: CASSLVASGKETQYF
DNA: TGTGCCAGCAGCTTGGTTGCTAGCGGAAAAGAGACCCAGTACTTC

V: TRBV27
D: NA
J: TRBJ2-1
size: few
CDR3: CASSLWGRGDQDRQFF
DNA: TGTGCCAGCAGTTTATGGGGGAGGGGGGACCAGGACCGGCAGTTCTTC

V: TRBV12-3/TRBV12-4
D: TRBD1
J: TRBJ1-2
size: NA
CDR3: CASSPTGTAGYTF
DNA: TGTGCCAGCAGTCCTACCGGGACAGCTGGCTACACCTTC

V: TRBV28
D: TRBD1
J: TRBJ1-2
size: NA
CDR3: CASSPSTGANYGYTF
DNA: TGTGCCAGCAGCCCGTCTACAGGGGCCAACTATGGCTACACCTTC

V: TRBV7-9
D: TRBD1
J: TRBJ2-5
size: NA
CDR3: CASSLTAGTGGAETQYF
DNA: TGTGCCAGCAGCCTTACCGCCGGGACAGGGGGCGCGGAGACCCAGTACTTC

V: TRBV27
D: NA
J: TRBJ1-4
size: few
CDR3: CASSRTETNEKLFF
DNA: TGTGCCAGCAGTCGGACAGAAACTAATGAAAAACTGTTTTTT

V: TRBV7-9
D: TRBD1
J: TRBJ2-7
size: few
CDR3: CASSWDMGTASYEQYF
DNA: TGTGCCAGCAGCTGGGATATGGGGACAGCCTCCTACGAGCAGTACTTC

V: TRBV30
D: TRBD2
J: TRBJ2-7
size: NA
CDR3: CAWRLAGVVYEQYF
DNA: TGTGCCTGGAGGTTGGCGGGGGTTGTCTACGAGCAGTACTTC

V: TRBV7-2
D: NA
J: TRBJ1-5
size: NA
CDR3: CASSLGLLNQPQHF
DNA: TGTGCCAGCAGCTTAGGGCTGCTCAATCAGCCCCAGCATTTT

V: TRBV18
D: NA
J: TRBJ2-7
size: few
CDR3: CASSPSLSTVMGYEQYF
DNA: TGTGCCAGCTCACCATCGTTATCAACAGTCATGGGGTACGAGCAGTACTTC

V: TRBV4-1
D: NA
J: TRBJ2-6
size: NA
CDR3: CASSRSTGWTGANVLTF
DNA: TGCGCCAGCAGCCGGTCGACAGGTTGGACTGGGGCCAACGTCCTGACTTTC

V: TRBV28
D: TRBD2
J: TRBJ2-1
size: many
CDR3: CATAIRGLAASSYNEQFF
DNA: TGTGCCACTGCGATCCGGGGACTAGCCGCCAGCTCCTACAATGAGCAGTTCTTC

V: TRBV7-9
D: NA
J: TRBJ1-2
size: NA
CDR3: CASSFGQFYGYTF
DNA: TGTGCCAGCAGCTTCGGACAGTTCTATGGCTACACCTTC

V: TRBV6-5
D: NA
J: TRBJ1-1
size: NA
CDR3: CASKLQTNTEAFF
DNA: TGTGCCAGCAAGTTGCAGACGAACACTGAAGCTTTCTTT

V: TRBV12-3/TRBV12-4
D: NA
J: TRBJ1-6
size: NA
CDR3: CASSSGRGRANSPLHF
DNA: TGTGCCAGCAGTTCTGGACGGGGCAGGGCTAATTCACCCCTCCACTTT

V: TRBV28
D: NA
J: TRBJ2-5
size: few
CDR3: CASRPLLGGETQYF
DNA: TGTGCCAGCAGGCCTCTACTTGGTGGGGAGACCCAGTACTTC

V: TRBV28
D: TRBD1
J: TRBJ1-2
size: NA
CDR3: CASVSPDRAKGYTF
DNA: TGTGCCAGCGTTTCCCCGGACAGGGCGAAGGGCTACACCTTC

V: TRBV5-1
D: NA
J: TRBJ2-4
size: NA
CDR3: CASSLGGSSKNIQYF
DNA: TGCGCCAGCAGCTTGGGGGGATCCAGCAAAAACATTCAGTACTTC

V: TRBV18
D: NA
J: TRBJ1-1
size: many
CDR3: CASSPPSVNTEAFF
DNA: TGTGCCAGCTCACCACCCTCGGTAAACACTGAAGCTTTCTTT

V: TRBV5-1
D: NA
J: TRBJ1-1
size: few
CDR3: CASSSSGTKNTEAFF
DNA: TGCGCCAGCAGCTCGTCCGGGACAAAGAACACTGAAGCTTTCTTT

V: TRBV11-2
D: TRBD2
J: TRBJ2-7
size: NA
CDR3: CASTLTSGGAWSYEQYF
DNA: TGTGCCAGCACCTTGACTAGCGGGGGGGCGTGGTCCTACGAGCAGTACTTC

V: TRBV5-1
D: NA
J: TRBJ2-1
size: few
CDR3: CASSFIVGYNEQFF
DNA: TGCGCCAGCAGCTTTATTGTAGGATACAATGAGCAGTTCTTC

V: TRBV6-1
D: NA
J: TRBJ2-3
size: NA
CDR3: CASSRRHTDTQYF
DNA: TGTGCCAGCAGCCGAAGGCACACAGATACGCAGTATTTT

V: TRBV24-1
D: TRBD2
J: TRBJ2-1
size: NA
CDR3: CPTGRGGYNEQFF
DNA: TGTCCCACCGGACGGGGGGGATACAATGAGCAGTTCTTC

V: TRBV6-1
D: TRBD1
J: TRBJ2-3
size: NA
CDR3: CASRATGGTDTQYF
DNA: TGTGCCAGCAGAGCCACAGGGGGCACAGATACGCAGTATTTT

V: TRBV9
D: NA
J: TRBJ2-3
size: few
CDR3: CASSIRQRSTDTQYF
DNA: TGTGCCAGCAGCATAAGACAGAGAAGCACAGATACGCAGTATTTT

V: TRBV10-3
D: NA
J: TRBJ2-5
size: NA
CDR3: CAISASSQETQYF
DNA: TGTGCCATCAGTGCCTCTAGCCAAGAGACCCAGTACTTC

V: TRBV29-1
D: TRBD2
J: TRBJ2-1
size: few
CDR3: CSVETSGLAGAYNEQFF
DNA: TGCAGCGTTGAGACATCAGGACTAGCGGGAGCTTACAATGAGCAGTTCTTC

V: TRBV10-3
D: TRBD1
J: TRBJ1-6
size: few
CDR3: CAAQGARSPLHF
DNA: TGTGCCGCACAGGGGGCGCGGTCACCCCTCCACTTT

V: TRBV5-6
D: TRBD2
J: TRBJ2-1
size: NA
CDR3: CASSLGGGGAFEQFF
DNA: TGTGCCAGCAGCTTGGGTGGCGGGGGGGCCTTTGAGCAGTTCTTC

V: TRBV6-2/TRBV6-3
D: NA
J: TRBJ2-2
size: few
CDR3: CASSYAVAGELFF
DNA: TGTGCCAGCAGTTACGCAGTCGCCGGGGAGCTGTTTTTT

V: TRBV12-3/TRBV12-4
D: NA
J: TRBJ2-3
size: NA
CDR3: CASSSSNTQYF
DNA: TGTGCCAGCAGTTCATCGAATACGCAGTATTTT

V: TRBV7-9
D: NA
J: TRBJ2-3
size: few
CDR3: CSSSHSVAQYF
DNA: TGTTCCAGCAGCCACTCCGTGGCGCAGTATTTT

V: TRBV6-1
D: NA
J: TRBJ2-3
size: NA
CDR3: CASSHPGDGTDTQYF
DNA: TGTGCCAGCAGTCATCCAGGGGACGGCACAGATACGCAGTATTTT

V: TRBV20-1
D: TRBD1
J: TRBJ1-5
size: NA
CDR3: CSARVPGQGAGQPQHF
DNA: TGCAGTGCTAGAGTCCCGGGACAGGGGGCTGGGCAGCCCCAGCATTTT

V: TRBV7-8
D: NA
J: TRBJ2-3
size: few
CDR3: CASSFRTVPTDTQYF
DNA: TGTGCCAGCAGCTTTAGGACGGTACCCACAGATACGCAGTATTTT

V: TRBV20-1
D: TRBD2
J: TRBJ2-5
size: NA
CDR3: CSAGAPSGRALAQYF
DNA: TGCAGTGCCGGCGCCCCTAGCGGGAGGGCCTTGGCCCAGTACTTC

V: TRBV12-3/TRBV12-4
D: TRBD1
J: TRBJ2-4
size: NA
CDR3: CASRETGGFGNIQYF
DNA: TGTGCCAGCAGGGAGACAGGGGGCTTTGGAAACATTCAGTACTTC

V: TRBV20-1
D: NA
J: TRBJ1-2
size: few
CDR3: CSARDTLGHGYTF
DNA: TGCAGTGCTAGGGACACTTTGGGACATGGCTACACCTTC

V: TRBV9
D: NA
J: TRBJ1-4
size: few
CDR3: CASSVDGEKLFF
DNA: TGTGCCAGCAGCGTAGATGGAGAAAAACTGTTTTTT

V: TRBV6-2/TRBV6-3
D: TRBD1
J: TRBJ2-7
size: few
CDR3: CASRPRDRGYEQYF
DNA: TGTGCCAGCAGGCCCCGGGACAGGGGCTACGAGCAGTACTTC

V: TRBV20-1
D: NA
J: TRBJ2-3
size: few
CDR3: CSALGVADTQYF
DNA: TGCAGTGCCCTGGGGGTCGCAGATACGCAGTATTTT

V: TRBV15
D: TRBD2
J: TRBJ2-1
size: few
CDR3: CATSREGGGSNEQFF
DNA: TGTGCCACCAGCAGAGAAGGTGGCGGGAGTAATGAGCAGTTCTTC

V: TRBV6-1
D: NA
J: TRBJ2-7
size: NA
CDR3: CASRAGQYYEQYF
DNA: TGTGCCAGCAGAGCGGGACAGTACTACGAGCAGTACTTC

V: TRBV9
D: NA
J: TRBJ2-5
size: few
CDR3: CASSVAGSDETQYF
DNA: TGTGCCAGCAGCGTAGCAGGGTCGGACGAGACCCAGTACTTC

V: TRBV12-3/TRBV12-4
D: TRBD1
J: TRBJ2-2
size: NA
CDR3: CANYRGDTGELFF
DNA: TGTGCCAACTACAGGGGAGACACCGGGGAGCTGTTTTTT